A single sample gave rise to the 23 T cell receptor beta chains below, sequenced in a study of T cell responses to AZD1222 COVID-19 vaccine (TCRdb year 2021). Receptor amplification or capture employed the immunoSEQ multiplex PCR assay. TCRdb took over this immuneACCESS table, retaining in-frame rearrangements with V and J assigned. Such tables are incomplete; in checked studies, under half of the missing clones stem from an unresolved V gene, and the remainder is unexplained. A total of around 180,000 clones appear in this sample, around 88% of them only once. The ten most abundant clones make up about 8% of the sample. Explained via the paper, the time point label denotes: baseline before first vaccination. The sequencing here drew on peripheral blood, taken on day 0 of AZD1222 vaccination. The source of these receptors is an adult in good health.

For this clone: An end of the junction does not agree with germline; a read error may underlie this. The rearrangement joins TRBV27 to TRBJ1-4; D unresolved. Germline V gene sequence: CDR1 MNHEY, CDR2 SMNVEV (reference sequence). This CDR3 spans 16 amino acids. The CDR3 DNA reads TGTGCCAGCAGTTTATCAGTCCGGGGAACTAGTGAAAAACTGTTTTTT. This translates into CASSLSVRGTSEKLFF.

The chain recombines TRBV12-3 or TRBV12-4 with TRBJ1-5; no reliable D call. Trimming took off 7 bases at V and 9 bases at J, with 16 bases between the two ends. This CDR3 is built from 13 residues. The CDR3 DNA follows: TGTGCCAGCACCTTAGGGAATCAACGGCCCCAGCATTTT. Translating gives CASTLGNQRPQHF.

This sequence joins TRBV6-5 and TRBJ1-2; D uncertain. Germline V CDR1 and CDR2: MNHEY, SVGAGI. The CDR3 loop spans 14 amino acids. V lost 2 bases, J lost 0 bases, and 7 bases lay in between. The CDR3 loop reads CASSYGNANYGYTF. The CDR3 DNA is TGTGCCAGCAGTTACGGTAATGCTAACTATGGCTACACCTTC.

J is TRBJ2-5 and V is TRBV18, with D unclear. The germline V gene has CDR1 KGHSH and CDR2 LQKENI. V was pared by 3 bases and J by 2 bases, with 10 bases between. This CDR3 is built from 14 residues. The CDR3 loop reads CASSPLGSQETQYF. CDR3 bases: TGTGCCAGCTCACCCCTGGGATCTCAAGAGACCCAGTACTTC.

This chain joins TRBV5-1 and TRBJ1-4; no definite D call. The V and J ends lost 0 bases and 4 bases respectively, with 10 bases between them. This CDR3 is 15 amino acids long. Germline V gives CDR1 SGHRS, CDR2 YFSETQ. The CDR3 DNA is TGCGCCAGCAGCTTGGGGTCAGCTGTTAATGAAAAACTGTTTTTT. It translates to CASSLGSAVNEKLFF.

This chain links TRBV7-9 with TRBJ1-2; possible D gene TRBD1, 5 bases. The germline CDR1 and CDR2 sequences are SEHNR and FQNEAQ (reference sequence). The V and J ends lost 3 bases and 2 bases respectively, with 10 bases between them. The CDR3 sequence is 14 residues long. CDR3 sequence reads: CASSFRGTNYGYTF. In DNA form, the CDR3 reads TGTGCCAGCAGCTTTCGTGGGACGAACTATGGCTACACCTTC.

The chain links TRBV7-9 to TRBJ1-1; TRBD1 is a possible D gene (5 bases). The CDR3 sequence is 13 residues long. Trimming shortened V by 5 bases and J by 4 bases, and 11 bases separated the two germline ends. Germline assignment: CDR1 SEHNR and CDR2 FQNEAQ (reference sequence). CDR3 in amino acids: CASSRTGTTEAFF. The DNA for the CDR3 is TGTGCCAGCAGCCGGACGGGGACCACTGAAGCTTTCTTT.

The chain employs TRBV6-5 and TRBJ1-2; 10 bases match TRBD1. Germline CDR1 and CDR2: MNHEY and SVGAGI. This CDR3 is built from 11 residues. V gave up 10 bases and J gave up 8 bases; unmatched junction bases: 4. CDR3 coding DNA: TGTGCCACGACAGGGGGCGGAGGCTACACCTTC. This encodes CATTGGGGYTF.

This clone was observed once. The J gene is TRBJ1-2, the V gene TRBV6-4; TRBD1 agrees at 7 bases. Looked up from germline, CDR1 is MRHNA and CDR2 is SNTAGT. V was clipped by 4 bases and J by 7 bases; unmatched bases: 6. This CDR3 has 13 amino acids. CDR3 protein: CASSATGVRGYTF. The CDR3 DNA reads as TGTGCCAGCAGTGCAACAGGGGTTCGTGGCTACACCTTC.

The J gene is TRBJ2-7, the V gene TRBV6-1; weak D call: TRBD2 (5 bases). This CDR3 has 14 amino acids. CDR1 and CDR2 (germline): MNHNS, SASEGT. Trimming took 2 bases from V and 3 from J, leaving 11 bases between them. CDR3 sequence reads: CASSETGELYEQYF. CDR3 nucleotides: TGTGCCAGCAGTGAAACCGGGGAGCTCTACGAGCAGTACTTC.

This clone was counted once. The chain recombines TRBV9 with TRBJ1-2, with D hard to call. The CDR3 loop spans 13 amino acids. The germline V and J ends were trimmed by 0 bases and 6 bases, with 9 bases remaining between them. Germline V CDR1 and CDR2: SGDLS, YYNGEE. This CDR3 is CASSVGRSDGYTF. The CDR3 DNA sequence: TGTGCCAGCAGCGTAGGCAGGTCCGATGGCTACACCTTC.

This chain connects TRBV19 to TRBJ2-2; 9 nucleotides match TRBD1. Germline trimming cut 10 bases from V and 6 bases from J; bases unmatched to any gene: 6. Per germline, CDR1 LNHDA and CDR2 SQIVND (reference sequence). This CDR3 is built from 13 residues. The CDR3 reads CAIGTGRPGELFF. Here the CDR3 DNA reads TGTGCCATCGGGACAGGGAGACCCGGGGAGCTGTTTTTT.

The chain is built from TRBV12-5 and TRBJ2-7; 8 nucleotides agree with TRBD2. The trim removed 6 bases at V and 0 bases at J, leaving 7 bases unmatched. Germline assignment: CDR1 LGHNT and CDR2 FRNRAP. This CDR3 is built from 15 residues. The CDR3 is CASGRPGGSSYEQYF. The DNA of the CDR3 is TGTGCTAGTGGCCGGCCGGGGGGGAGCTCCTACGAGCAGTACTTC.

V is TRBV30 and J is TRBJ1-1; D may be TRBD1 (5 bases). The V and J ends lost 3 bases and 1 base respectively, with 18 bases between them. This CDR3 has 16 amino acids. Germline V gene data show CDR1 as GTSNPN and CDR2 as SVGIG (reference sequence). Here the CDR3 reads CAWSQGLGFRNTEAFF. Written as DNA, the CDR3 is TGTGCCTGGAGCCAGGGTTTAGGTTTTAGGAACACTGAAGCTTTCTTT. The variable domain in full, completed from reference TRBV30 and TRBJ1-1, reads SQTIHQWPATLVQPVGSPLSLECTVEGTSNPNLYWYRQAAGRGLQLLFYSVGIGQISSEVPQNLSASRPQDRQFILSSKKLLLSDSGFYLCAWSQGLGFRNTEAFFGQGTRLTVV.

This chain links TRBV7-9 with TRBJ1-2; unclear D gene. The CDR3 contains 15 residues. The V gene lost 4 bases and the J gene lost 4 bases, with 16 bases spanning the gap. Germline CDR1 and CDR2: SEHNR and FQNEAQ (reference sequence). The CDR3 DNA follows: TGTGCCAGCAGCTCTGGGATTCTAAGGTTCTATGGCTACACCTTC. Translation: CASSSGILRFYGYTF.

This rearrangement joins TRBV18 to TRBJ1-1, with 10 bases that match TRBD1. Germline V gene sequence: CDR1 KGHSH, CDR2 LQKENI. V was clipped by 6 bases and J by 11 bases; unmatched bases: 12. The CDR3 has 14 amino acids. CDR3 DNA: TGTGCCAGCTCTCCTGACAGGGGGCTGATGGTGGCTTTCTTT. This codes for CASSPDRGLMVAFF.

A few counts support this clone. The chain employs TRBV27 and TRBJ2-5; 10 bases fit TRBD2. This CDR3 region has 14 residues. J gave up 0 bases and V 6 bases, and 1 base lay outside the gene matches. Germline CDR1 is MNHEY and CDR2 is SMNVEV (reference sequence). CDR3 loop: CASRLAGNQETQYF. CDR3 DNA: TGTGCCAGCAGACTAGCGGGAAACCAAGAGACCCAGTACTTC.

For the CDR3, the DNA is TGTGCCAGCAGGTCCCGGGACAGGGAGGAAACCGGGGAGCTGTTTTTT. Translated: CASRSRDREETGELFF. This chain links TRBV28 with TRBJ2-2; 9 nucleotides match TRBD1. V gave up 6 bases and J gave up 5 bases; unmatched junction bases: 10. The germline V gene encodes CDR1 MDHEN and CDR2 SYDVKM. The CDR3 spans 16 residues. Full variable domain (missing parts from reference TRBV28 and TRBJ2-2): DVKVTQSSRYLVKRTGEKVFLECVQDMDHENMFWYRQDPGLGLRLIYFSYDVKMKEKGDIPEGYSVSREKKERFSLILESASTNQTSMYLCASRSRDREETGELFFGEGSRLTVL.

The rearrangement links TRBV5-6 to TRBJ2-3, with 7 bases identical to TRBD2. Losses at the gene ends were 0 bases for V and 0 bases for J; bases not matched to a gene: 1. The CDR3 extends over 15 amino acids. In germline, CDR1 is SGHDT, CDR2 YYEEEE. The DNA for the CDR3 is TGTGCCAGCAGCTTGGCCGGGGGGAGCACAGATACGCAGTATTTT. Its translation is CASSLAGGSTDTQYF.

The chain recombines TRBV19 with TRBJ1-5; 12 bases align to TRBD1. V shed 1 base and J 6 bases; nucleotides not matched to a gene: 4. The CDR3 totals 16 residues. Germline values: CDR1 LNHDA, CDR2 SQIVND (reference sequence). The CDR3 spells CASSIGGQGARQPQHF. CDR3 nucleotides: TGTGCCAGTAGTATAGGGGGACAGGGGGCCCGTCAGCCCCAGCATTTT. The entire variable domain, with the rest obtained from reference TRBV19 and TRBJ1-5, is as follows: DGGITQSPKYLFRKEGQNVTLSCEQNLNHDAMYWYRQDPGQGLRLIYYSQIVNDFQKGDIAEGYSVSREKKESFPLTVTSAQKNPTAFYLCASSIGGQGARQPQHFGDGTRLSIL.

The chain has TRBV21-1 and TRBJ1-1. TRBV21-1 is a recognized pseudogene. The CDR3 is 14 amino acids. Here the CDR3 DNA reads TGTGCCAGCAGCAGTGGTCTGATGAACACTGAAGCTTTCTTT. Its translation: CASSSGLMNTEAFF.

This clone was counted a single time. The chain's CDR3 is CASSVQGAYVAFF. As DNA, the CDR3 is TGTGCCAGTAGTGTACAGGGGGCGTATGTGGCTTTCTTT. The chain couples TRBV19 to TRBJ1-1, with 9 bases matching TRBD1. The CDR3 is 13 amino acids. The germline V gene encodes CDR1 LNHDA and CDR2 SQIVND (reference sequence). The ends lost 5 bases at V and 11 bases at J; junction bases unmatched: 9.

Here the CDR3 DNA reads TGTGCCAGCAGCTTAAGTCAGGGGCCTAATTCACCCCTCCACTTT. Translation: CASSLSQGPNSPLHF. The chain links TRBV11-1 to TRBJ1-6, with a possible D match to TRBD1 (6 bases). The CDR3 has 15 amino acids. Trimming removed 2 bases at V and 6 bases at J, with 11 bases between. Germline V lookup: CDR1 SGHAT, CDR2 FQDESV (reference sequence).